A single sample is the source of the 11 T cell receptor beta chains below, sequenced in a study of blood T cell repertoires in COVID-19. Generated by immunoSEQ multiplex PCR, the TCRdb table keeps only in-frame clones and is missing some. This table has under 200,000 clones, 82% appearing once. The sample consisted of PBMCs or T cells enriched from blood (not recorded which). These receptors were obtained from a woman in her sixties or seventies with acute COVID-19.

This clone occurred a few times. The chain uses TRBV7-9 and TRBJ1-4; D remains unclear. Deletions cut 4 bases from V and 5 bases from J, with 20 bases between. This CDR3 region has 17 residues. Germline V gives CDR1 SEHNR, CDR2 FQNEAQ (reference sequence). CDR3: CASSSVDGGSANEKLFF. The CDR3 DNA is TGTGCCAGCAGCTCCGTCGACGGAGGGTCAGCGAATGAAAAACTGTTTTTT.

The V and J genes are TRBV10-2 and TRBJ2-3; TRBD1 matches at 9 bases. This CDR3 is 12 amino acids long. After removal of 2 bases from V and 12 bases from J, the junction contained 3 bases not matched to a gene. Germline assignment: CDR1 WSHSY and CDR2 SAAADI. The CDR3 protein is CASSERDRVQYF. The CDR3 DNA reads TGCGCCAGCAGTGAGAGGGACAGGGTACAGTATTTT.

The CDR3 protein is CASSQYGSGGASSTGELFF. CDR3 bases: TGTGCCAGCAGCCAATACGGCAGCGGGGGGGCATCGTCCACCGGGGAGCTGTTTTTT. V gene TRBV3-1 (or the pseudogene TRBV3-2) combines with J gene TRBJ2-2, with 10 bases aligning to TRBD2. J lost 4 bases, V lost 2 bases, and 13 bases had no gene match. CDR1 is LGHDT and CDR2 is YNNKEL in the germline V gene (reference sequence). The CDR3 covers 19 residues.

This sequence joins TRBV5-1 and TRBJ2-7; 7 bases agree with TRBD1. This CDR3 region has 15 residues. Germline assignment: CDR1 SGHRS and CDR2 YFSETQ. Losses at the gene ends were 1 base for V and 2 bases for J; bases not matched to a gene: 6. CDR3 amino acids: CASSLIGGGPYEQYF. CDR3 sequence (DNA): TGCGCCAGCAGCTTGATAGGGGGCGGTCCCTACGAGCAGTACTTC.

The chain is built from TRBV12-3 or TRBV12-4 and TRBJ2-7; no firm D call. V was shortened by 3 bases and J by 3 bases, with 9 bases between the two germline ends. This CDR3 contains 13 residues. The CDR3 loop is CASSFDIDYEQYF. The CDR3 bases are TGTGCCAGCAGTTTTGACATAGACTACGAGCAGTACTTC.

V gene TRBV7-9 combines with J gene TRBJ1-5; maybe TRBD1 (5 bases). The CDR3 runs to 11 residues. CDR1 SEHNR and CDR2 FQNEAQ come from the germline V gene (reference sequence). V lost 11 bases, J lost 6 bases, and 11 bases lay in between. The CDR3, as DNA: TGTGCCGGGGGGACGGGTCAGCCCCAGCATTTT. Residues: CAGGTGQPQHF. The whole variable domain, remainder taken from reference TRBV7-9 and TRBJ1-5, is DTGVSQNPRHKITKRGQNVTFRCDPISEHNRLYWYRQTLGQGPEFLTYFQNEAQLEKSRLLSDRFSAERPKGSFSTLEIQRTEQGDSAMYLCAGGTGQPQHFGDGTRLSIL.

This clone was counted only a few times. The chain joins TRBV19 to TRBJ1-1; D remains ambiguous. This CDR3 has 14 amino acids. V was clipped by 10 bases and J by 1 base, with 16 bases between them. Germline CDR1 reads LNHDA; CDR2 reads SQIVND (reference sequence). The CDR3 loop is CATSRLGANTEAFF. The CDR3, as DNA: TGTGCCACAAGTAGGCTGGGAGCGAACACTGAAGCTTTCTTT.

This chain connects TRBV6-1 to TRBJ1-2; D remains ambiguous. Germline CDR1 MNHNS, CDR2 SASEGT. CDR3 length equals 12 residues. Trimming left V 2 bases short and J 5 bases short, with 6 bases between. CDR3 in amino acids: CASSEWTYGYTF. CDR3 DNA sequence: TGTGCCAGCAGTGAATGGACTTATGGCTACACCTTC.

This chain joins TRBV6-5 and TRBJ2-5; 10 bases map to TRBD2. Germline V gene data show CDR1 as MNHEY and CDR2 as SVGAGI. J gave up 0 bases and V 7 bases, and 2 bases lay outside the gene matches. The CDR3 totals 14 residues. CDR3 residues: CASILAGDQETQYF. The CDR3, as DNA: TGTGCCAGCATTCTAGCGGGGGACCAAGAGACCCAGTACTTC.

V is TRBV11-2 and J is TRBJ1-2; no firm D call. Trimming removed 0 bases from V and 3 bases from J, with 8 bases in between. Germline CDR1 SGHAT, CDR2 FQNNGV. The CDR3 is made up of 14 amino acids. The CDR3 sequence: CASSLEAGYYGYTF. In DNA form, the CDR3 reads TGTGCCAGCAGCTTAGAGGCGGGCTACTATGGCTACACCTTC.

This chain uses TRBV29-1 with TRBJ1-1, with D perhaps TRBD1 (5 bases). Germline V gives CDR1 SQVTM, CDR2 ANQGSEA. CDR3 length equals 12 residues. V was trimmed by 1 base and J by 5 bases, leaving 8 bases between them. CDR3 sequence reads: CSVEGRGTEAFF. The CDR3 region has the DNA TGCAGCGTTGAAGGCCGGGGGACTGAAGCTTTCTTT. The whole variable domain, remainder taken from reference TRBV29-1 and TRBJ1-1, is SAVISQKPSRDICQRGTSLTIQCQVDSQVTMMFWYRQQPGQSLTLIATANQGSEATYESGFVIDKFPISRPNLTFSTLTVSNMSPEDSSIYLCSVEGRGTEAFFGQGTRLTVV.